Shown below are 4 T cell receptor beta chains from a single sample sequenced in a study of cytomegalovirus exposure and HLA in healthy donors. Primers: 60 Vbeta forward and 13 Jbeta reverse. Libraries were prepared by immunoSEQ multiplex PCR; TCRdb keeps only in-frame clonotypes and omits some of them. The sample has 100,000 to 150,000 clones; the top ten hold under 1.3%. The sequenced sample consisted of PBMCs. These receptors all come from a man in his late teens or twenties in good health and CMV-seronegative.

J is TRBJ1-1 and V is TRBV7-6; 11 positions agree with TRBD1. With V trimmed by 5 bases and J by 1 base, 6 bases remained unmatched. Germline V gene lookup returns CDR1 SGHVS and CDR2 FNYEAQ. The CDR3 has 16 residues. This CDR3 is CASSQDRGLPNTEAFF. The DNA for the CDR3 is TGTGCCAGCAGCCAGGACAGGGGGCTGCCGAACACTGAAGCTTTCTTT.

The chain links TRBV27 to TRBJ2-2, with TRBD1 as a possible D gene (5 bases). Germline V gene lookup returns CDR1 MNHEY and CDR2 SMNVEV (reference sequence). The CDR3 runs to 16 residues. Trimming shortened V by 3 bases and J by 0 bases, and 11 bases separated the two germline ends. The DNA for the CDR3 is TGTGCCAGCAGTTTTAGCCGGACAACGAACACCGGGGAGCTGTTTTTT. Encoded protein: CASSFSRTTNTGELFF.

V usage is TRBV5-6 and J usage is TRBJ2-7; 8 positions agree with TRBD2. Germline CDR1 SGHDT, CDR2 YYEEEE. Unmatched junction bases numbered 5, after V lost 0 bases and J lost 3 bases. The CDR3 loop spans 15 amino acids. CDR3 coding DNA: TGTGCCAGCAGCTTGGTCGGGGGGGACCACTACGAGCAGTACTTC. Its translation is CASSLVGGDHYEQYF.

The chain links TRBV5-1 to TRBJ2-1; 14 nucleotides align to TRBD2. Germline V gene sequence: CDR1 SGHRS, CDR2 YFSETQ. The CDR3 consists of 15 residues. With 6 bases clipped from V and 3 bases from J, the junction kept 2 bases outside the gene matches. Written as DNA, the CDR3 is TGCGCCAGCACCGGGACTAGCGGGAGCTACAATGAGCAGTTCTTC. Protein sequence: CASTGTSGSYNEQFF.